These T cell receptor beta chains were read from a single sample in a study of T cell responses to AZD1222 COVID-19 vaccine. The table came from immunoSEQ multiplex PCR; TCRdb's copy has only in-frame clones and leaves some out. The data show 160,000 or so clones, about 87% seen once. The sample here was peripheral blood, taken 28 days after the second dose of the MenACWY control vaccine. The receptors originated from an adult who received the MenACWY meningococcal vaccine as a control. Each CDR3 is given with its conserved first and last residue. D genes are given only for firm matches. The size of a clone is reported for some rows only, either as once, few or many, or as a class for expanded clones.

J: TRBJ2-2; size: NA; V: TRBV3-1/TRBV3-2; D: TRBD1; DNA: TGTGCCAGCAGCCAAGCGCGGGACAGGGGGCAAACCGGGGAGCTGTTTTTT; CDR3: CASSQARDRGQTGELFF
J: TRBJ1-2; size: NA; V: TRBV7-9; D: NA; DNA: TGTGCCAGCAGCTTTCCGGGATTTGGCTACACCTTC; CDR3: CASSFPGFGYTF
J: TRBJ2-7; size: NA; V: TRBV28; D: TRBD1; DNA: TGTGCCAGCAGTTTTACGGGACAGGGATTCTACGAGCAGTACTTC; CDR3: CASSFTGQGFYEQYF
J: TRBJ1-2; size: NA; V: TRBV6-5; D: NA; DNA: TGTGCCAGCAGTAAACAGAGCGTCTATGGCTACACCTTC; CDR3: CASSKQSVYGYTF
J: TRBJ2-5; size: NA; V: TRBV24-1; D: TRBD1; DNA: TGTGCCACCAGTGTTGGGACAGGCTCAGAGACCCAGTACTTC; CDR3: CATSVGTGSETQYF
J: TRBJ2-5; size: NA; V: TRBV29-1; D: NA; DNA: TGCAGCGCTCCACTTGTCGAGACCCAGTACTTC; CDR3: CSAPLVETQYF
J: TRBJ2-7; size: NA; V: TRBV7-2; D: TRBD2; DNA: TGTGCCAGCAGCACCCGACTAGCGGGAGAGTACGAGCAGTACTTC; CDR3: CASSTRLAGEYEQYF
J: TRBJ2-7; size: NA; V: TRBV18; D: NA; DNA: TGTGCCAGCTCAGGAGTTAATCCCCCTCGGGAGCAGTACTTC; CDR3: CASSGVNPPREQYF
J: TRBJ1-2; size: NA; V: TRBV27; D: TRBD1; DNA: TGTGCCTCCGGGACAGGGGGCCCCTATGGCTACACCTTC; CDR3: CASGTGGPYGYTF
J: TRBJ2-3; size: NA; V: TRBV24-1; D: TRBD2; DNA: TGTGCCACCAGTGATTCAGCGGGAGTGGCAGATACGCAGTATTTT; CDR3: CATSDSAGVADTQYF
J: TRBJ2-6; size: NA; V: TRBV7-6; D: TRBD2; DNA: TGTGCCAGCAGTCCTAGCGGGGACGTCGGCGTCCTGACTTTC; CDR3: CASSPSGDVGVLTF
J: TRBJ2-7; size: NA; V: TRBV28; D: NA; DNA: TGTGCCACCGTCCGGGCCTACGAGCAGTACTTC; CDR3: CATVRAYEQYF
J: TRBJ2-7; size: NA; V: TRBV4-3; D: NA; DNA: TGCGCCAGCAGCCACAACAGGGTAGAAGGCGAGCAGTACTTC; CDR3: CASSHNRVEGEQYF
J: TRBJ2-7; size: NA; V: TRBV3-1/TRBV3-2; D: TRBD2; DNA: TGTGCCAGCAGACCCTCCGGGACTAGCGGGAGGGGACTCCTTGGGCAGTACTTC; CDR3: CASRPSGTSGRGLLGQYF
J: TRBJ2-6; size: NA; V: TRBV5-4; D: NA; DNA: TGTGCCAGCAGCCGAGGACAAGTGTTCTACTCTGGGGCCAACGTCCTGACTTTC; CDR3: CASSRGQVFYSGANVLTF
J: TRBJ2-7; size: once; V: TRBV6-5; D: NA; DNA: TGTGCCGTGGAGGGGACCCCCGAAGGCGAGCAGTACTTC; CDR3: CAVEGTPEGEQYF
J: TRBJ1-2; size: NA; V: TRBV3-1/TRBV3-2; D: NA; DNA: TGTGCCAGCAGCCAAGATAGGGCCGGGAACACCTTC; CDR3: CASSQDRAGNTF
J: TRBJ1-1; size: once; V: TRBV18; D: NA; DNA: TGTGCCAGCTCACCAAATACAGGGAACTCGGGCACTGAAGCTTTCTTT; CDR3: CASSPNTGNSGTEAFF
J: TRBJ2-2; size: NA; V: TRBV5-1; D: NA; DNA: TGCGCCAGCAGCTTTGGGGCCCGGGACGGGGAGCTGTTTTTT; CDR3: CASSFGARDGELFF
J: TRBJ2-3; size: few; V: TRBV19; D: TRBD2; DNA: TGTGCCAGTAGTATACAGCGGGACCCTAGCACAGATACGCAGTATTTT; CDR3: CASSIQRDPSTDTQYF
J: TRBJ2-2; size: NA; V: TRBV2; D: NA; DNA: TGTGCCAGCAGGGAAGACTCATTCGGGGTGGCCGGGGAGCTGTTTTTT; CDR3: CASREDSFGVAGELFF
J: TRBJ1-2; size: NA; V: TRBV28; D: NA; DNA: TGTGCCAGCAGTCGGGACCTAAACTATGGCTACACCTTC; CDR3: CASSRDLNYGYTF
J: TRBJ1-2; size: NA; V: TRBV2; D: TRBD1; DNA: TGTGCCAGCAGTGGGACGGGACAGCATAACTATGGCTACACCTTC; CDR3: CASSGTGQHNYGYTF